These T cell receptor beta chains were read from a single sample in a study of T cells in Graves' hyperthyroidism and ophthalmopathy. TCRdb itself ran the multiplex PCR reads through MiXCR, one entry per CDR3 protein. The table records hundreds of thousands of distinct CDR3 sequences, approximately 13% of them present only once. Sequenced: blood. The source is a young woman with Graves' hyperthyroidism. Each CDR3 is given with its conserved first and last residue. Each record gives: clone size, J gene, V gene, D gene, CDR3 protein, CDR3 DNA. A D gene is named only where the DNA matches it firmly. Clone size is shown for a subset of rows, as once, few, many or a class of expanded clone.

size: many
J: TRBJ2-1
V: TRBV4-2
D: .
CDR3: CASSPRAGNEQFF
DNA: TGTGCCAGCAGCCCCCGAGCTGGGAATGAGCAGTTCTTC

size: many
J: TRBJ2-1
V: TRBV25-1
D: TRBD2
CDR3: CASSEMGLAGLNEQFF
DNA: TGTGCCAGCAGTGAGATGGGACTAGCGGGGTTAAATGAGCAGTTCTTC

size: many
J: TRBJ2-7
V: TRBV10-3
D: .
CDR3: CAISTDTGNYEQYF
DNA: TGTGCCATCAGCACCGATACAGGGAACTACGAGCAGTACTTC

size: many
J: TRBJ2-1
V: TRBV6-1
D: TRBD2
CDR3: CASNWSAGGGEQFF
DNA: TGTGCCAGCAATTGGTCAGCGGGAGGGGGTGAGCAGTTCTTC

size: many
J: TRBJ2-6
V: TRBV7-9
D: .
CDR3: CASSLVGDGANVLTF
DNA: TGTGCCAGCAGCTTAGTCGGGGACGGGGCCAACGTCCTGACTTTC

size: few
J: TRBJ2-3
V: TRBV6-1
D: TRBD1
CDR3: CASSERQGGVDTQYF
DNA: TGTGCCAGCAGCGAGAGACAGGGGGGCGTCGATACGCAGTATTTT

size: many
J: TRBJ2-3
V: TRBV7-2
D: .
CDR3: CASSLWERTDTQYF
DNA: TGTGCCAGCAGCTTATGGGAGAGGACAGATACGCAGTATTTT

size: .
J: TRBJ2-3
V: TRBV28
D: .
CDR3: CASSAALSGTQYF
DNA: TGTGCCAGCAGCGCCGCACTGAGTGGTACGCAGTATTTT

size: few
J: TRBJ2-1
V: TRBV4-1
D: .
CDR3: CASSLSPLAGSEQFF
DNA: TGCGCCAGCAGCTTAAGCCCTTTGGCGGGCTCTGAGCAGTTCTTC

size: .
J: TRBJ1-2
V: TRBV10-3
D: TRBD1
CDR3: CAISESWTGDKYGYTF
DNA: TGTGCCATCAGTGAGTCGTGGACAGGGGATAAGTATGGCTACACCTTC

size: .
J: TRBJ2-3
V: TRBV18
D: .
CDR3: CASSRDRFGGTDTQYF
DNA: TGTGCCAGCTCCCGCGACCGGTTCGGGGGCACAGATACGCAGTATTTT

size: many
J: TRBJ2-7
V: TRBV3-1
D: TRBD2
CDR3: CASSQILNGLAGDVLYF
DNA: TGTGCCAGCAGCCAAATTCTAAACGGACTAGCGGGGGATGTTCTGTACTTC

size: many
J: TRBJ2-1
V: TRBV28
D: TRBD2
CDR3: CASSSFFSGAIYNEQFF
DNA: TGTGCCAGCAGTTCCTTTTTTAGCGGGGCTATTTACAATGAGCAGTTCTTC

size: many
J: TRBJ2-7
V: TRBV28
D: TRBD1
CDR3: CASLSTGGLYEQYF
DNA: TGTGCCAGCCTCTCGACAGGGGGTCTCTACGAGCAGTACTTC

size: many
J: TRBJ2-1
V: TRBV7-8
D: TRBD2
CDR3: CASSLRATSGSLNYNEQFF
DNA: TGTGCCAGCAGCTTAAGGGCGACTAGCGGGAGTCTTAACTACAATGAGCAGTTCTTC

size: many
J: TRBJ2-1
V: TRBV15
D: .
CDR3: CATSRDTNEQFF
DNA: TGTGCCACCAGCAGAGACACCAATGAGCAGTTCTTC

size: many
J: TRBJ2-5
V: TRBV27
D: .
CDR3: CASNTYPGETQYF
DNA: TGTGCCAGCAACACCTATCCGGGCGAGACCCAGTACTTC

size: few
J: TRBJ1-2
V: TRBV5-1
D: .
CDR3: CASSLGISNYGYTF
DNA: TGCGCCAGCAGCTTAGGGATTTCCAACTATGGCTACACCTTC

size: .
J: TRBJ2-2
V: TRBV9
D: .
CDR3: CASSVGQWTGELFF
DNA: TGTGCCAGCAGCGTAGGGCAATGGACCGGGGAGCTGTTTTTT

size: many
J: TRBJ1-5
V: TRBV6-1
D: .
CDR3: CASSEVGTANQPQHF
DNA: TGTGCCAGCAGTGAAGTGGGGACGGCAAATCAGCCCCAGCATTTT

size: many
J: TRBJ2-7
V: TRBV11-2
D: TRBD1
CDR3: CASSLVGQPVEQYF
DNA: TGTGCCAGCAGCTTAGTGGGACAGCCGGTCGAGCAGTACTTC

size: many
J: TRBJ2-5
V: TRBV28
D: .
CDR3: CASSHPRDRGAAQETQYF
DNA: TGTGCCAGCAGTCACCCAAGGGACCGGGGCGCCGCACAAGAGACCCAGTACTTC

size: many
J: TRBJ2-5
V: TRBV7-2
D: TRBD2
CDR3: CASSLAVREGSETQYF
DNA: TGTGCCAGCAGCTTAGCGGTGCGGGAGGGGTCAGAGACCCAGTACTTC

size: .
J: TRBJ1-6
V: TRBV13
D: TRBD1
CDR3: CASSPGTGGPNYNSPLHF
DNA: TGCGCCAGCAGTCCCGGGACAGGGGGCCCCAACTATAATTCACCCCTCCACTTT

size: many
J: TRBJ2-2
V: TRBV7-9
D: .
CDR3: CASSPPGGPNTGELFF
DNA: TGTGCCAGCAGCCCCCCCGGGGGCCCGAACACCGGGGAGCTGTTTTTT

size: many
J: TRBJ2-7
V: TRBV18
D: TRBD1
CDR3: CASSSLRQGLYEQYF
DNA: TGTGCCAGCTCATCACTTCGACAGGGCCTCTACGAGCAGTACTTC

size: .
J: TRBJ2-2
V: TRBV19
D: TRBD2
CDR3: CASSTLAGFGELFF
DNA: TGTGCCAGTAGTACCCTAGCGGGATTCGGGGAGCTGTTTTTT

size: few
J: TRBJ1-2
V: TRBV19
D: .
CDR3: CASSTNTGYGYTF
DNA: TGTGCCAGTAGCACGAATACCGGGTATGGCTACACCTTC

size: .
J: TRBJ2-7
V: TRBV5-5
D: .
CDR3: CASDARAVNYEQYF
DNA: TGTGCCAGTGATGCCCGGGCAGTGAACTACGAGCAGTACTTC

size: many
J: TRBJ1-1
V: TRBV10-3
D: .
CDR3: CAISELQTENTEAFF
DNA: TGTGCCATCAGTGAGCTACAGACGGAGAACACTGAAGCTTTCTTT

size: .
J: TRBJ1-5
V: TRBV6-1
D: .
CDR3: CASNPGASNNQPQHF
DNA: TGTGCCAGCAACCCGGGCGCATCCAACAATCAGCCCCAGCATTTT

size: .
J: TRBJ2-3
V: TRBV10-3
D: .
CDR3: CAISDRGSTDTQYF
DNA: TGTGCCATCAGTGACAGGGGAAGCACAGATACGCAGTATTTT

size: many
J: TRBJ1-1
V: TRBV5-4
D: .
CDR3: CASSSGRRNTEAFF
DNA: TGTGCCAGCAGCTCCGGCAGGAGGAACACTGAAGCTTTCTTT

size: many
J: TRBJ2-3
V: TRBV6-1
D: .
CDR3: CASSMTGHQTTDTQYF
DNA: TGTGCCAGCAGTATGACAGGCCATCAAACCACAGATACGCAGTATTTT

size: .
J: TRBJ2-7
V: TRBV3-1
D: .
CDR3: CASTPQGGVSVQYF
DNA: TGTGCCAGCACCCCGCAGGGTGGAGTATCTGTGCAGTACTTC

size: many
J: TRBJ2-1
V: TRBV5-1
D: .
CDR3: CASSLEAGQSYNEQFF
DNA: TGCGCCAGCAGCTTGGAAGCAGGGCAATCCTACAATGAGCAGTTCTTC

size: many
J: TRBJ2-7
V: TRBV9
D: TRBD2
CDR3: CASSTSGAYEQYF
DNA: TGTGCCAGCAGCACAAGCGGGGCCTACGAGCAGTACTTC

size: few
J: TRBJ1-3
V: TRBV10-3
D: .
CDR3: CAISRGNTIYF
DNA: TGTGCCATCAGTCGGGGAAACACCATATATTTT

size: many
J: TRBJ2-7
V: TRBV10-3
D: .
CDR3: CAISRPEDRRPEQYF
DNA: TGTGCCATCAGTCGGCCTGAGGACCGCAGGCCCGAGCAGTACTTC

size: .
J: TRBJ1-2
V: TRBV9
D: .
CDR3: CASSVEGALGYGYTF
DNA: TGTGCCAGCAGCGTCGAAGGGGCGCTGGGCTATGGCTACACCTTC

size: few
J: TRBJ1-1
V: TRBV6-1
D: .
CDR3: CASSGAPGGTEAFF
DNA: TGTGCCAGCAGTGGGGCCCCGGGAGGAACTGAAGCTTTCTTT

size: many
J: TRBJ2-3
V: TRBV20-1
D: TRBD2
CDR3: CSASSASGLAGDGNTQYF
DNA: TGCAGTGCTAGTTCCGCTTCGGGACTAGCGGGAGATGGAAATACGCAGTATTTT

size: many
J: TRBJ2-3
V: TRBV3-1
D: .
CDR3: CASFPVGTQYF
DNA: TGTGCCAGTTTCCCTGTCGGTACGCAGTATTTT

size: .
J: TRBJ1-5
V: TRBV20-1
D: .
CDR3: CSARTLGGVGNQPQHF
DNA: TGCAGTGCTAGAACGTTGGGAGGGGTGGGCAATCAGCCCCAGCATTTT

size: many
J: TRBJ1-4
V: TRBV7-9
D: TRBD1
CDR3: CASTKTPSGGQNSGDREEKLFF
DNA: TGTGCCAGCACCAAAACCCCAAGTGGCGGCCAAAATTCGGGGGACAGGGAGGAAAAACTGTTTTTT

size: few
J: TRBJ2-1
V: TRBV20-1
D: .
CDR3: CSARDPPGNEQFF
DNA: TGCAGTGCTAGAGATCCACCCGGAAATGAGCAGTTCTTC

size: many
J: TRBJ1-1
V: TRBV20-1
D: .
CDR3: CSARENRATEAFF
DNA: TGCAGTGCTAGAGAGAATAGGGCCACTGAAGCTTTCTTT

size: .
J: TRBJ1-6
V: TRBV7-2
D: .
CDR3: CASSLDVRSGSPLHF
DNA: TGTGCCAGCAGCTTAGACGTCAGGTCGGGATCACCCCTCCACTTT

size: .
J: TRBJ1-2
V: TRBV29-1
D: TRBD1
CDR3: CSVDAGGRANYGYTF
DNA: TGCAGCGTTGACGCAGGGGGCCGGGCAAACTATGGCTACACCTTC

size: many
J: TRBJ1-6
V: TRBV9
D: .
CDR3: CASSVRPGDSPLHF
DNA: TGTGCCAGCAGCGTAAGACCTGGGGATTCACCCCTCCACTTT

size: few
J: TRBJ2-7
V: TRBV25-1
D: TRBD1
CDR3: CASSEWTGAYEQYF
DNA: TGTGCCAGCAGTGAATGGACAGGAGCCTACGAGCAGTACTTC

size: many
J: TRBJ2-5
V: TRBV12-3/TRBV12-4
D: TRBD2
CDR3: CASTLTSGDLGTQYF
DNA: TGTGCCAGCACCCTGACTAGCGGGGACCTCGGGACCCAGTACTTC

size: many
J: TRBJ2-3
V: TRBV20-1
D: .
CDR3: CSARAPSTDTQYF
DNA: TGCAGTGCTAGAGCCCCCAGCACAGATACGCAGTATTTT